The rows below give T cell receptor beta chains drawn from one sample of a study of blood T cell repertoires in COVID-19. Data came from immunoSEQ multiplex PCR; TCRdb stores just in-frame clones and leaves some out. The table lists some 340,000 clones, about 87% of them singletons. The sequenced material came from PBMCs or T cells enriched from blood (not recorded which). These receptors were taken from a woman in her twenties or thirties who had recovered from COVID-19. Each CDR3 is given with its conserved first and last residue. D genes are given only for firm matches. For some rows the clone size is stated as once, few or many, or as a class when expanded; others skip it.

v_call,j_call,d_call,clone_size,cdr3_nt,cdr3_aa
TRBV9,TRBJ1-1,TRBD1,.,TGTGCCAGCAGCGTAAGAGGACAGGGGGCTTTCACTGAAGCTTTCTTT,CASSVRGQGAFTEAFF
TRBV27,TRBJ2-1,.,few,TGTGCCAGCGCTGGGGGGGGCCAGTCCTACAATGAGCAGTTCTTC,CASAGGGQSYNEQFF
TRBV30,TRBJ1-6,.,.,TGTGCCTGGAGTAGACAGAGCTCCTATAATTCACCCCTCCACTTT,CAWSRQSSYNSPLHF
TRBV7-2,TRBJ2-1,TRBD2,few,TGTGCCAGCAGCTTAGGAAGGCTAGCGGGGGCCCTTCCCGATGAGCAGTTCTTC,CASSLGRLAGALPDEQFF
TRBV5-6,TRBJ2-7,TRBD1,.,TGTGCCAGCAGCTTAGACAGGGGGCGCTGGTTCCACGAGCAGTACTTC,CASSLDRGRWFHEQYF
TRBV18,TRBJ1-5,.,once,TGTGCCAGCTCACCGGACAGTAGCAATCAGCCCCAGCATTTT,CASSPDSSNQPQHF
TRBV24-1,TRBJ2-3,TRBD2,.,TGTGCCACCAGTGAAGGCAAGCGGGGGGGCAGAGATACGCAGTATTTT,CATSEGKRGGRDTQYF
TRBV4-1,TRBJ2-7,TRBD2,few,TGCGCCAGCAGCCCCCTAGCGGCCAGCTCCTACGAGCAGTACTTC,CASSPLAASSYEQYF
TRBV7-2,TRBJ1-1,.,.,TGTGCCAGCAGCTTAGAATGGGCAGGGTTAGATAACACTGAAGCTTTCTTT,CASSLEWAGLDNTEAFF
TRBV3-1/TRBV3-2,TRBJ1-1,.,.,TGTGCCAGCAGACTCGCCTCCCCAGGGCGAATGTACACTGAAGCTTTCTTT,CASRLASPGRMYTEAFF
TRBV6-2/TRBV6-3,TRBJ1-1,.,.,TGTGCCAGCAGTTACTCTTCGAACAGGGTCACTGAAGCTTTCTTT,CASSYSSNRVTEAFF
TRBV5-6,TRBJ1-2,.,.,TGTGCCAGCAGCTTCATCCAAGGAGGGGACTATGGCTACACCTTC,CASSFIQGGDYGYTF
TRBV7-9,TRBJ2-2,.,.,TGTGCCAGCAGCCGCGGGACCACCGGGGAGCTGTTTTTT,CASSRGTTGELFF
TRBV30,TRBJ1-2,.,once,TGTGCCTGGACCCAAGGGGCTGGCTACACCTTC,CAWTQGAGYTF
TRBV5-5,TRBJ1-3,TRBD1,.,TGTGCCAGCAGCTGGGGGACAGGGAGAGGAAACACCATATATTTT,CASSWGTGRGNTIYF
TRBV3-1/TRBV3-2,TRBJ1-5,.,.,TGTGCCAGCAGCCGCTATAATCAGCCCCAGCATTTT,CASSRYNQPQHF
TRBV3-1/TRBV3-2,TRBJ1-1,.,.,TGTGCCAGCAGCCAAGGTGGCGAAGCTTTCTTT,CASSQGGEAFF
TRBV11-3,TRBJ2-2,TRBD1,.,TGTGCCAGCAGCCCCGGGACAGGGGGCGCGATGTTTTTT,CASSPGTGGAMFF
TRBV27,TRBJ2-2,.,.,TGTGCCAGCAGTAAGGACAGAAACACCGGGGAGCTGTTTTTT,CASSKDRNTGELFF
TRBV5-4,TRBJ1-2,.,.,TGTGCCAGCAGCCGGGGGGCCCAACAGACCAACTATGGCTACACCTTC,CASSRGAQQTNYGYTF
TRBV2,TRBJ2-3,TRBD2,.,TGTGCCAGCACCCGGGAGGGCCCAGATACGCAGTATTTT,CASTREGPDTQYF
TRBV6-5,TRBJ1-2,TRBD1,.,TGTGCCAGCCGAGCACAGGGGAACTATGGCTACACCTTC,CASRAQGNYGYTF
TRBV2,TRBJ1-2,TRBD1,few,TGTGCCAGTCGGTCAGGGGGCAACTATGGCTACACCTTC,CASRSGGNYGYTF
TRBV3-1/TRBV3-2,TRBJ2-7,TRBD1,.,TGTGCCAGCAGCCACCGGACAGGGAGGAACGAGCAGTACTTC,CASSHRTGRNEQYF
TRBV5-1,TRBJ1-6,.,.,TGCGCCAGCAGCTTGGCTCCAGGGGATAATTCACCCCTCCACTTT,CASSLAPGDNSPLHF
TRBV30,TRBJ1-6,.,.,TGTGCCTGGGGGCCTAGTTATAATTCACCCCTCCACTTT,CAWGPSYNSPLHF
TRBV4-2,TRBJ2-2,TRBD1,.,TGTGCCAGCAGCCAAGATCCGACAGGGGGTAGCGGGGAGCTGTTTTTT,CASSQDPTGGSGELFF
TRBV5-1,TRBJ2-7,.,once,TGCGCCAGCAGCCCATCTCGGGGGATCGACGAGCAGTACTTC,CASSPSRGIDEQYF
TRBV19,TRBJ1-2,TRBD1,.,TGTGCCAGTAGCCCCCTTGCCGGGACAGGGGGCTCCTATGGCTACACCTTC,CASSPLAGTGGSYGYTF
TRBV28,TRBJ1-6,.,.,TGTGCCAGCAGTCTGGACAGTTCCTTACCCCTCCACTTT,CASSLDSSLPLHF
TRBV10-2,TRBJ1-1,.,.,TGCGCCAGCAGTGGGGGGCACACTGAAGCTTTCTTT,CASSGGHTEAFF
TRBV15,TRBJ1-4,.,.,TGTGCCACCAGCAGAGAGGGCAGGGGAGGGGAAAAACTGTTTTTT,CATSREGRGGEKLFF
TRBV21-1,TRBJ2-1,.,.,TGTGCCAGCATAATACGACAACCAAGCTCCTACAATGAGCAGTTCTTC,CASIIRQPSSYNEQFF
TRBV7-9,TRBJ1-4,.,.,TGTGCCAGCAGCTTAGGCAGGGGTGGCGAAAAACTGTTTTTT,CASSLGRGGEKLFF
TRBV10-3,TRBJ2-1,.,.,TGTGCCATCCAAGAGGAACACTGGAATGAGCAGTTCTTC,CAIQEEHWNEQFF
TRBV15,TRBJ1-6,TRBD1,.,TGTGCCACCGGAGACAGGGGGCCAAATTCACCCCTCCACTTT,CATGDRGPNSPLHF
TRBV11-2,TRBJ1-2,.,.,TGTGCCAGCAGCCAGGCCTCCGCGTTCGGCTACACCTTC,CASSQASAFGYTF
TRBV3-1/TRBV3-2,TRBJ2-2,.,.,TGTGCCAGCAGCCAAGGAGCTAGCTACACCGGGGAGCTGTTTTTT,CASSQGASYTGELFF
TRBV7-3,TRBJ1-1,.,once,TGTGCCAGCAGCTTAAATTCGGGGACTGAAGCTTTCTTT,CASSLNSGTEAFF
TRBV20-1,TRBJ2-3,TRBD2,.,TGCAGTGCTAGTATGAGCGGGGGAACCACAGATACGCAGTATTTT,CSASMSGGTTDTQYF
TRBV30,TRBJ1-6,TRBD1,.,TGTGCCTGGAGTGTACAAAAACAGGGGCGCGGTTCACCCCTCCACTTT,CAWSVQKQGRGSPLHF
TRBV7-9,TRBJ2-5,.,.,TGTGCCAGCAGCTTTACAGGGAAAGAGACCCAGTACTTC,CASSFTGKETQYF
TRBV10-3,TRBJ2-7,TRBD1,.,TGTGCCATCAGCATCGGACAGGGGCCCTACGAGCAGTACTTC,CAISIGQGPYEQYF
TRBV5-6,TRBJ2-3,TRBD1,.,TGTGCCAGCAGCTTCCCTGGACAGGGCACAGATACGCAGTATTTT,CASSFPGQGTDTQYF
TRBV7-2,TRBJ2-3,TRBD2,.,TGTGCCAGCAGCACCGGACTAGCGGGGGTCACAGATACGCAGTATTTT,CASSTGLAGVTDTQYF
TRBV5-1,TRBJ2-5,TRBD1,.,TGCGCCAGCAGCGCACAGGGGGGACAAGAGACCCAGTACTTC,CASSAQGGQETQYF